This T cell receptor (beta chain) was obtained from a study of T cell repertoires in cytomegalovirus infection. Study-wide context: Recently identified HLA-C-restricted CMV epitopes and well-studied HLA-B-restricted CMV epitopes were used by the study.

CDR3 length equals 16 residues. V lost 1 base, J lost 2 bases, and 15 bases lay in between. CDR1 SGHTA and CDR2 FQGNSA come from the germline V gene. This clonotype was detected only a few times. Its target is unknown. Each CDR3 protein is one row after TCRdb ran MiXCR on the reads. This sample yields approximately 590,000 distinct CDR3 sequences, of which roughly 42% are seen a single time; around 48% belongs to the top ten. Overall study findings and caveats: Carriers of CMV and the relevant HLA type were discriminated by public TCR beta frequency. Dominant in the ex vivo response were TCR beta clonotypes restricted by HLA-C and specific for CMV.

The source material was cultured PBMCs, sampled from culture after CMV antigen stimulation. The J gene is TRBJ2-7, the V gene TRBV7-2; D is uncertain. This sequence originates from a human donor in good health (CMV status not recorded). Some clones in this sample may be carry-over from other donors' samples. CDR3 sequence reads: CASSLVSSRWAYEQYF. The CDR3 bases are TGTGCCAGCAGCTTAGTGAGTTCACGGTGGGCCTACGAGCAGTACTTC. The whole variable domain, filled in from reference TRBV7-2 and TRBJ2-7, reads GAGVSQSPSNKVTEKGKDVELRCDPISGHTALYWYRQSLGQGLEFLIYFQGNSAPDKSGLPSDRFSAERTGGSVSTLTIQRTQQEDSAVYLCASSLVSSRWAYEQYFGPGTRLTVT.